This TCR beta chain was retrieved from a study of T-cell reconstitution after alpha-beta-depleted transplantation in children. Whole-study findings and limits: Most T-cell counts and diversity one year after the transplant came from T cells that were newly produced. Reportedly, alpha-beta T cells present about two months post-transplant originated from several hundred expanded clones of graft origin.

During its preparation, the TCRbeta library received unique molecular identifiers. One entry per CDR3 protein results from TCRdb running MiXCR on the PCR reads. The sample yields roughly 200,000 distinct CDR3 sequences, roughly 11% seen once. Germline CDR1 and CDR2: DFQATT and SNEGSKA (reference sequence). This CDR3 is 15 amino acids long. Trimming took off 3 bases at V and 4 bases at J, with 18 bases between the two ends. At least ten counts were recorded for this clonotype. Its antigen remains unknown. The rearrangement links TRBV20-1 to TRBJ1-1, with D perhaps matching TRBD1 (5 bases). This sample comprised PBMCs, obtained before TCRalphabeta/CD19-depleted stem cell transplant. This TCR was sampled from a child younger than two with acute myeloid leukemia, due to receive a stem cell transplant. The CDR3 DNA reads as TGCAGTGCTAGGGCAGGGTCCGAATCGAGCACTGAAGCTTTCTTT. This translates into CSARAGSESSTEAFF.